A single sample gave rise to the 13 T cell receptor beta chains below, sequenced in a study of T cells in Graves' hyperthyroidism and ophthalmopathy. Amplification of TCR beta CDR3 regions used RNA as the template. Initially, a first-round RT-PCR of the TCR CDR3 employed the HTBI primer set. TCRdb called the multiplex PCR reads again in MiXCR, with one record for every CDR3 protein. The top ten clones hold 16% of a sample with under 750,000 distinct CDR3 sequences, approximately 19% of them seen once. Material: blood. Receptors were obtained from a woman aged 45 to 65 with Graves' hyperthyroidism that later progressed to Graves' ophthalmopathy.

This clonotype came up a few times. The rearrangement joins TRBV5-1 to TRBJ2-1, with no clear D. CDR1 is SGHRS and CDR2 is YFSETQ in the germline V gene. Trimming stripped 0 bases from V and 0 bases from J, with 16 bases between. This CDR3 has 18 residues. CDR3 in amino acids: CASSLGLYDTSSYNEQFF. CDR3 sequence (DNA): TGCGCCAGCAGCTTGGGCCTCTACGACACAAGCTCCTACAATGAGCAGTTCTTC.

CDR3 DNA sequence: TGTGCCAGTTACAAAAGGGACAGGGTATACAATGAGCAGTTCTTC. The encoded protein is CASYKRDRVYNEQFF. The gene calls are TRBV12-3 or TRBV12-4 and TRBJ2-1, with 9 bases lining up with TRBD1. This CDR3 contains 15 residues. The ends lost 9 bases at V and 4 bases at J; junction bases unmatched: 10.

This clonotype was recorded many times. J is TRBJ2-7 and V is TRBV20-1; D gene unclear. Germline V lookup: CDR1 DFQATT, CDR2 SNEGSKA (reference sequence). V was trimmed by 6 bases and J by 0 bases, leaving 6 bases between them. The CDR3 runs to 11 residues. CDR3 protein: CSADNSYEQYF. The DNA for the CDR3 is TGCAGTGCCGACAACTCCTACGAGCAGTACTTC.

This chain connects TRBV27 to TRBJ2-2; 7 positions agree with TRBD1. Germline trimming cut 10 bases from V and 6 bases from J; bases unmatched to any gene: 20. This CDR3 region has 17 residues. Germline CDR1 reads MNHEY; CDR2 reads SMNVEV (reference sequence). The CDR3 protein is CATGDHFGTAIAGELFF. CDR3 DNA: TGTGCCACCGGTGACCACTTCGGGACAGCCATAGCCGGGGAGCTGTTTTTT.

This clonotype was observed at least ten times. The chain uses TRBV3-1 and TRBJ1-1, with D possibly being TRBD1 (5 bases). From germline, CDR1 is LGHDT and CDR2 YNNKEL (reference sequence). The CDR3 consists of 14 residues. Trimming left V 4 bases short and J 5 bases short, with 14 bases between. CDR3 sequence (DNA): TGTGCCAGCAGCCGCCGGGACCGGTCGACTGAAGCTTTCTTT. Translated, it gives CASSRRDRSTEAFF.

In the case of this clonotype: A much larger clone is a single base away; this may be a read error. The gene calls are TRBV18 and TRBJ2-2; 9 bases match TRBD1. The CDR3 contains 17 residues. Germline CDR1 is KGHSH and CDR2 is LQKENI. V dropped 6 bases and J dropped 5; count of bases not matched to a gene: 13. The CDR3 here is CASSATGGLETTGELFF. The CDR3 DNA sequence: TGTGCCAGCTCGGCGACAGGGGGACTGGAGACTACCGGGGAGCTGTTTTTT.

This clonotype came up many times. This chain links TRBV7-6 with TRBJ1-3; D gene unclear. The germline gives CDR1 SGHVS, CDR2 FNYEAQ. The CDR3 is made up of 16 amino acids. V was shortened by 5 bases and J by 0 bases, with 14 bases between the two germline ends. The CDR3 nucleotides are TGTGCCAGCAGCCCACGGGCCAGGAGCTCTGGAAACACCATATATTTT. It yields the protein CASSPRARSSGNTIYF.

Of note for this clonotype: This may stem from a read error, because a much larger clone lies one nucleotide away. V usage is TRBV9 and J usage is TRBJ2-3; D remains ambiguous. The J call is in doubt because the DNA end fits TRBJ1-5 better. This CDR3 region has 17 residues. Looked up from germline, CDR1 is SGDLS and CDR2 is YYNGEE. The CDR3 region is CASSVEDFSPITDTQHF. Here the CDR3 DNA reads TGTGCCAGCAGCGTAGAAGACTTCTCACCGATCACAGATACGCAGCATTTT.

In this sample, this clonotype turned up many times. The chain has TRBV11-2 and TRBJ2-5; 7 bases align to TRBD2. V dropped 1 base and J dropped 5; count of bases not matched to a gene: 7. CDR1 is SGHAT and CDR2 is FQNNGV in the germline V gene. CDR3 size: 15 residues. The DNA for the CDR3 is TGTGCCAGCAGCTTAGTTGGGCCTAGCGGTGAGACCCAGTACTTC. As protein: CASSLVGPSGETQYF.

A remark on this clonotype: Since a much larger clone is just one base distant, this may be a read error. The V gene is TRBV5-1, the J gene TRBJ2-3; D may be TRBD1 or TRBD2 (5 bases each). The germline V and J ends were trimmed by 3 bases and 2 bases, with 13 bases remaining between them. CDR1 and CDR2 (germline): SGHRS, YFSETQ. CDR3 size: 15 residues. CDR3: CASSWGSGSTDTQYF. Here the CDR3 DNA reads TGCGCCAGCAGCTGGGGCAGCGGTTCCACAGATACGCAGTATTTT.

The CDR3 spells CASGATSGTKAGELFF. CDR3 sequence (DNA): TGTGCTAGTGGCGCCACATCCGGGACGAAGGCCGGGGAGCTGTTTTTT. V usage is TRBV12-5 and J usage is TRBJ2-2; either TRBD1 or TRBD2 may fit D (5 bases each). CDR1 and CDR2 (germline): LGHNT, FRNRAP. This CDR3 contains 16 residues. Trimming left V 6 bases short and J 6 bases short, with 20 bases between.

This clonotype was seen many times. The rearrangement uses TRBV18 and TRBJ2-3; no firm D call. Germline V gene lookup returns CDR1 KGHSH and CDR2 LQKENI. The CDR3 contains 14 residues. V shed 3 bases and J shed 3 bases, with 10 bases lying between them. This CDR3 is CASSPVDGTDTQYF. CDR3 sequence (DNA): TGTGCCAGCTCACCGGTCGACGGAACAGATACGCAGTATTTT.

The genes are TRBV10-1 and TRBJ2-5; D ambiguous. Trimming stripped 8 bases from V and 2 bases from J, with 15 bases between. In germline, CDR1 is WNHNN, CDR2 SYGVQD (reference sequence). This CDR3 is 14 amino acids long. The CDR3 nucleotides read TGCGCCAGCCAGGTTCTTAAGGATCAAGAGACCCAGTACTTC. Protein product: CASQVLKDQETQYF.